This T cell receptor beta chain was sequenced for a study of blood T cell repertoires in COVID-19. Across the study: The analysed material was cDNA or gDNA that came from T cells, B-cell-depleted T cells, or PBMCs.

There are 19 residues in the CDR3. The germline V gene has CDR1 MGHRA and CDR2 YSYEKL. Trimming at V came to 1 base and at J to 3 bases, leaving 8 bases not matched to a gene. In the source study's methods: Counts of nucleated cells, estimated from reference gene primer amplification, were obtained. Method: immunoSEQ multiplex PCR; TCRdb's copy keeps in-frame clones and lacks some. The V and J calls and clone size were taken over from that table, and D and trimming were inferred from the DNA. The sample shows more than 250,000 clones, approximately 85% of them seen only once. The clonotype comes from a man between 45 and 60 years old with active or convalescent COVID-19. The material sequenced was peripheral blood. The rearrangement links TRBV4-1 to TRBJ2-4; TRBD2 matches at 14 bases. Written as DNA, the CDR3 is TGCGCCAGCAGCCAAGGACTAGCGGGAGGGCCTCAGGGCAAAAACATTCAGTACTTC. It specifies CASSQGLAGGPQGKNIQYF.